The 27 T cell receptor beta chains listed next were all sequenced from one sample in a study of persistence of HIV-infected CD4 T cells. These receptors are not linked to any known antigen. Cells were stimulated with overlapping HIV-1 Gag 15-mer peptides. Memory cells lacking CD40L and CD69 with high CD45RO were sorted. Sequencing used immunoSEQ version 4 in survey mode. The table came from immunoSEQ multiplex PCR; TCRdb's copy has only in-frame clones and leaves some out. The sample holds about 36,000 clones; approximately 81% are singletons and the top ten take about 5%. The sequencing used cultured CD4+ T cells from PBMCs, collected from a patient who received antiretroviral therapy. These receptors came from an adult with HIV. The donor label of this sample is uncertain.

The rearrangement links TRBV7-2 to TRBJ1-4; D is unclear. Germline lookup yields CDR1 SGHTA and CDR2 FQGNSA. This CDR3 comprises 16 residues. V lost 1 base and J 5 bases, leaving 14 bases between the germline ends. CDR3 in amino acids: CASSLGVQRRNEKLFF. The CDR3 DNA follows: TGTGCCAGCAGCTTAGGGGTACAGCGACGAAATGAAAAACTGTTTTTT.

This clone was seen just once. The CDR3 sequence is CASSRDSTNTGELFF. CDR3 nucleotide sequence: TGTGCCAGCAGCCGGGACAGTACGAACACCGGGGAGCTGTTTTTT. The chain is built from TRBV2 and TRBJ2-2, with 7 nucleotides matching TRBD1. This CDR3 is built from 15 residues. V gave up 6 bases and J gave up 0 bases; unmatched junction bases: 4. Germline CDR1 and CDR2: SNHLY and FYNNEI.

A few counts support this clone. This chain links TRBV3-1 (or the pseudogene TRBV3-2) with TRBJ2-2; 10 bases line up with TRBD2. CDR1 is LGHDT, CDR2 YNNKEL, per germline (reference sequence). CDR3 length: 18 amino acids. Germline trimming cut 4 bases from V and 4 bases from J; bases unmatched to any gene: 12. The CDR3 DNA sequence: TGTGCCAGCAGCCGCGTCGGTAGCGGGGGGCGGAGCACCGGGGAGCTGTTTTTT. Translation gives CASSRVGSGGRSTGELFF.

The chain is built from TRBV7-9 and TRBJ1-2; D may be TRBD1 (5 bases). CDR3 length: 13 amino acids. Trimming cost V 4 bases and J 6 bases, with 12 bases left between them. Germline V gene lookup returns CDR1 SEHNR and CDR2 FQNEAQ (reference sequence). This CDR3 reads CASSSEGENGYTF. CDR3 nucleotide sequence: TGTGCCAGCAGCTCGGAAGGGGAGAATGGCTACACCTTC.

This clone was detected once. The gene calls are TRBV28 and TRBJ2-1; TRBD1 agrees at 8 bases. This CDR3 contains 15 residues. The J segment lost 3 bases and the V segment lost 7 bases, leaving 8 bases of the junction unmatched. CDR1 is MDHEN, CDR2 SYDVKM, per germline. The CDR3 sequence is CASITQGAGYNEQFF. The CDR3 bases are TGTGCCAGCATCACCCAGGGGGCTGGCTACAATGAGCAGTTCTTC. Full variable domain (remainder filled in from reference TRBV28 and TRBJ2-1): DVKVTQSSRYLVKRTGEKVFLECVQDMDHENMFWYRQDPGLGLRLIYFSYDVKMKEKGDIPEGYSVSREKKERFSLILESASTNQTSMYLCASITQGAGYNEQFFGPGTRLTVL.

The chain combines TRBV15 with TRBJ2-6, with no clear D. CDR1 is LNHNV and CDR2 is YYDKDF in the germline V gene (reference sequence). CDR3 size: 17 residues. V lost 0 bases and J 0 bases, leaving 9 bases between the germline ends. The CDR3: CATSREGDTSGANVLTF. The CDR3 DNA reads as TGTGCCACCAGCAGAGAAGGTGACACCTCTGGGGCCAACGTCCTGACTTTC.

The CDR3, as DNA: TGTGCCAGCAGCACCAGCCTACTCCTCTCTGGGGCCAACGTCCTGACTTTC. Its protein product is CASSTSLLLSGANVLTF. The V call is TRBV7-8, the J call TRBJ2-6; no reliable D call. CDR1 is SGHVS and CDR2 is FQNEAQ in the germline V gene. This CDR3 is 17 amino acids long. Trimming cost V 5 bases and J 0 bases, with 14 bases left between them.

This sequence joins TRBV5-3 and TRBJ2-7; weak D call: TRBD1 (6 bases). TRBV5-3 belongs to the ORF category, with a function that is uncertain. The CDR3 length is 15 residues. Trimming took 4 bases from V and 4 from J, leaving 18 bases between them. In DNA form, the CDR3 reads TGTGCCAGAAGCCCGGCCCGACAGGCCGATTACGAGCAGTACTTC. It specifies CARSPARQADYEQYF.

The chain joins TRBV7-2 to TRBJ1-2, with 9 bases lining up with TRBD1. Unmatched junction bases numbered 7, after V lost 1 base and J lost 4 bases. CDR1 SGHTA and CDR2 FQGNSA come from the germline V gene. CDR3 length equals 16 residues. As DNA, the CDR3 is TGTGCCAGCAGCTTAGAGTGGACAGGGGTATCCTATGGCTACACCTTC. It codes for CASSLEWTGVSYGYTF. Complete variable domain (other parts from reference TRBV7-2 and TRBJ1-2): GAGVSQSPSNKVTEKGKDVELRCDPISGHTALYWYRQSLGQGLEFLIYFQGNSAPDKSGLPSDRFSAERTGGSVSTLTIQRTQQEDSAVYLCASSLEWTGVSYGYTFGSGTRLTVV.

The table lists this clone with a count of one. CDR3 in DNA: TGTGCCAGTTACAGGGGACAGGGGGCGCGCAATGAGCAGTTCTTC. It is translated as CASYRGQGARNEQFF. The J gene is TRBJ2-1, the V gene TRBV7-2; TRBD1 agrees at 12 bases. The CDR3 runs 15 residues. The V gene end was trimmed by 9 bases and the J gene end by 6 bases; junction bases not matched to a gene: 9. The germline CDR1 and CDR2 sequences are SGHTA and FQGNSA.

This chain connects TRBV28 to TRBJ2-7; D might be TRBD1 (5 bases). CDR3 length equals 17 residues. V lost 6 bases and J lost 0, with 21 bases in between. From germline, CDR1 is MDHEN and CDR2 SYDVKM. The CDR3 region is CASSRPGPVLSSYEQYF. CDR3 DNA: TGTGCCAGCAGCCGGCCAGGGCCGGTTTTAAGCTCCTACGAGCAGTACTTC.

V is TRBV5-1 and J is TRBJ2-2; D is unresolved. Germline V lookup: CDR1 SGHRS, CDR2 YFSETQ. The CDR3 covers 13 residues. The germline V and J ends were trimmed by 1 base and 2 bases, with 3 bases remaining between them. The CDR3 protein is CASSLTNTGELFF. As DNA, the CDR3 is TGCGCCAGCAGCTTGACTAACACCGGGGAGCTGTTTTTT.

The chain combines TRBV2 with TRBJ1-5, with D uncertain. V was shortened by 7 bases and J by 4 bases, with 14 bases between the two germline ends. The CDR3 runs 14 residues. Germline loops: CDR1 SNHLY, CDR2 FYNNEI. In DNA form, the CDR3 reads TGTGCCAGCAATCCGGGCCCCCCGAATCAGCCCCAGCATTTT. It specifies CASNPGPPNQPQHF.

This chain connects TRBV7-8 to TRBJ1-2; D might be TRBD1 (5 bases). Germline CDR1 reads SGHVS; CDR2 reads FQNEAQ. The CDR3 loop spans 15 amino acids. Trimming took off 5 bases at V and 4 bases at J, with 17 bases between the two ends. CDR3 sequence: CASSAQGLGPYGYTF. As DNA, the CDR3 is TGTGCCAGCAGCGCGCAGGGATTGGGCCCCTATGGCTACACCTTC.

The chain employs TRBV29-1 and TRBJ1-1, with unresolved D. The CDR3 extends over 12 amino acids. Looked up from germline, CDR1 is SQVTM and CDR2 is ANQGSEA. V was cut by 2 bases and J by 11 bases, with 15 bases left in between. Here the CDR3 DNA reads TGCAGCGTTGAACTAGAAGGGCCTAGGGCTTTCTTT. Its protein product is CSVELEGPRAFF.

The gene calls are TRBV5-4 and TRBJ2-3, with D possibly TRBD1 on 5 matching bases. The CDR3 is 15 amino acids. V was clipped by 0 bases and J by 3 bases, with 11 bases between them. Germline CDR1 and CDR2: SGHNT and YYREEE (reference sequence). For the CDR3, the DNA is TGTGCCAGCAGCTTGGCCGGGCAGGGAACAGATACGCAGTATTTT. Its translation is CASSLAGQGTDTQYF.

The CDR3 here is CASSQAPGGVADTQYF. The CDR3 DNA is TGCGCCAGCAGCCAAGCCCCCGGGGGGGTGGCAGATACGCAGTATTTT. The chain carries TRBV4-1 and TRBJ2-3; 8 bases fit TRBD2. V lost 1 base, J lost 4 bases, and 7 bases stayed unmatched. The V gene's germline CDR1 is MGHRA and CDR2 YSYEKL. This CDR3 has 16 amino acids.

The CDR3 DNA reads TGTGCCAGCAGCTTGGCCTGGGGAGAAGCAACTAATGAAAAACTGTTTTTT. Translation gives CASSLAWGEATNEKLFF. The V and J genes are TRBV5-8 and TRBJ1-4, with D hard to call. This CDR3 region has 17 residues. The V gene's germline CDR1 is SGHTS and CDR2 YDEGEE. The V end was cut by 0 bases, the J end by 0 bases, with 12 bases between.

This CDR3 is CASSPGTNQPQHF. CDR3 in DNA: TGTGCCAGCTCACCAGGGACCAATCAGCCCCAGCATTTT. The chain recombines TRBV18 with TRBJ1-5; TRBD1 is a possible D gene (5 bases). The CDR3 covers 13 residues. Between the trimmed V and J ends, which lost 2 bases and 3 bases, there was a span of 5 bases. Germline V gives CDR1 KGHSH, CDR2 LQKENI. Looking up the rest from reference TRBV18 and TRBJ1-5 gives the full variable domain: NAGVMQNPRHLVRRRGQEARLRCSPMKGHSHVYWYRQLPEEGLKFMVYLQKENIIDESGMPKERFSAEFPKEGPSILRIQQVVRGDSAAYFCASSPGTNQPQHFGDGTRLSIL.

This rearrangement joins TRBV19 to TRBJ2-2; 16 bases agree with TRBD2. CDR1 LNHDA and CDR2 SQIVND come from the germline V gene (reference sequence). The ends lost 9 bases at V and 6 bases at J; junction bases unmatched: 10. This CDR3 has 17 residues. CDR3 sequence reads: CASEPGLAGGPAGELFF. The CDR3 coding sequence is TGTGCCAGCGAGCCGGGACTAGCGGGGGGGCCCGCCGGGGAGCTGTTTTTT.

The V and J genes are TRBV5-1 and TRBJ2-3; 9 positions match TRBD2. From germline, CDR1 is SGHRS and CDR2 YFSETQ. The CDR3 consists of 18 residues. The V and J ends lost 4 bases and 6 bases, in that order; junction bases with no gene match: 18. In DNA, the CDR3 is TGCGCCAGCAGCCCGGAATCGCTGCGGGGGGGCACTTTGGATACGCAGTATTTT. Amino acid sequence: CASSPESLRGGTLDTQYF. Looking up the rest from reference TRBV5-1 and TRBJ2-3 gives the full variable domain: KAGVTQTPRYLIKTRGQQVTLSCSPISGHRSVSWYQQTPGQGLQFLFEYFSETQRNKGNFPGRFSGRQFSNSRSEMNVSTLELGDSALYLCASSPESLRGGTLDTQYFGPGTRLTVL.

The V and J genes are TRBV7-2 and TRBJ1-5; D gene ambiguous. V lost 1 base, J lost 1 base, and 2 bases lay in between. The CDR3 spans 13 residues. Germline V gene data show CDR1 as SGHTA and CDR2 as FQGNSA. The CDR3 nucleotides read TGTGCCAGCAGCTTAGACAGCAATCAGCCCCAGCATTTT. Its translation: CASSLDSNQPQHF.

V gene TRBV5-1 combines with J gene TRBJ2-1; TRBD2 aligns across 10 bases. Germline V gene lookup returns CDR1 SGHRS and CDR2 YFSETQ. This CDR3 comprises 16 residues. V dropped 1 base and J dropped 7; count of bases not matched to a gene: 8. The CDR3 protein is CASSLSSGGAWNEQFF. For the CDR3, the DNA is TGCGCCAGCAGCTTGTCCAGCGGGGGGGCTTGGAATGAGCAGTTCTTC.

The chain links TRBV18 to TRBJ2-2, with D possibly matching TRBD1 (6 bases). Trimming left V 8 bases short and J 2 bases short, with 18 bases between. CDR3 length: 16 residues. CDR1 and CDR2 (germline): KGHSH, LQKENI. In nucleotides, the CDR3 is TGTGCCAGCCCGGAGCAGGGGAATAGAAACACCGGGGAGCTGTTTTTT. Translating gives CASPEQGNRNTGELFF. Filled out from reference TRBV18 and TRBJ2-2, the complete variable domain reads NAGVMQNPRHLVRRRGQEARLRCSPMKGHSHVYWYRQLPEEGLKFMVYLQKENIIDESGMPKERFSAEFPKEGPSILRIQQVVRGDSAAYFCASPEQGNRNTGELFFGEGSRLTVL.

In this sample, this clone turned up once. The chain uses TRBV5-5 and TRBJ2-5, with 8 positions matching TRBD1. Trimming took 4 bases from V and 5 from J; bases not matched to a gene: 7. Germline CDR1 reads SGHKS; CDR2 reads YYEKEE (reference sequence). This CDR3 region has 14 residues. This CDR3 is CASSPRQGSETQYF. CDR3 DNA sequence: TGTGCCAGCAGCCCCCGACAGGGGAGCGAGACCCAGTACTTC.

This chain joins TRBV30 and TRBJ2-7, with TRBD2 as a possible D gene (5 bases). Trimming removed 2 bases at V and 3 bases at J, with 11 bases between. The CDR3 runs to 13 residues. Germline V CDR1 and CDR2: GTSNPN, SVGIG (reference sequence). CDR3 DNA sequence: TGTGCCTGGAGTCCGGGGATCGGCTACGAGCAGTACTTC. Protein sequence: CAWSPGIGYEQYF.

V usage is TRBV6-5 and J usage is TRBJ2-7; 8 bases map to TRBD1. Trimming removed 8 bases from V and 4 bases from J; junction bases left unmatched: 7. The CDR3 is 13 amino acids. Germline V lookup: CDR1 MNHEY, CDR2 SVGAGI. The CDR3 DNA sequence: TGTGCCAGCCGGGACAGGACCACTTACGAGCAGTACTTC. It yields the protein CASRDRTTYEQYF.